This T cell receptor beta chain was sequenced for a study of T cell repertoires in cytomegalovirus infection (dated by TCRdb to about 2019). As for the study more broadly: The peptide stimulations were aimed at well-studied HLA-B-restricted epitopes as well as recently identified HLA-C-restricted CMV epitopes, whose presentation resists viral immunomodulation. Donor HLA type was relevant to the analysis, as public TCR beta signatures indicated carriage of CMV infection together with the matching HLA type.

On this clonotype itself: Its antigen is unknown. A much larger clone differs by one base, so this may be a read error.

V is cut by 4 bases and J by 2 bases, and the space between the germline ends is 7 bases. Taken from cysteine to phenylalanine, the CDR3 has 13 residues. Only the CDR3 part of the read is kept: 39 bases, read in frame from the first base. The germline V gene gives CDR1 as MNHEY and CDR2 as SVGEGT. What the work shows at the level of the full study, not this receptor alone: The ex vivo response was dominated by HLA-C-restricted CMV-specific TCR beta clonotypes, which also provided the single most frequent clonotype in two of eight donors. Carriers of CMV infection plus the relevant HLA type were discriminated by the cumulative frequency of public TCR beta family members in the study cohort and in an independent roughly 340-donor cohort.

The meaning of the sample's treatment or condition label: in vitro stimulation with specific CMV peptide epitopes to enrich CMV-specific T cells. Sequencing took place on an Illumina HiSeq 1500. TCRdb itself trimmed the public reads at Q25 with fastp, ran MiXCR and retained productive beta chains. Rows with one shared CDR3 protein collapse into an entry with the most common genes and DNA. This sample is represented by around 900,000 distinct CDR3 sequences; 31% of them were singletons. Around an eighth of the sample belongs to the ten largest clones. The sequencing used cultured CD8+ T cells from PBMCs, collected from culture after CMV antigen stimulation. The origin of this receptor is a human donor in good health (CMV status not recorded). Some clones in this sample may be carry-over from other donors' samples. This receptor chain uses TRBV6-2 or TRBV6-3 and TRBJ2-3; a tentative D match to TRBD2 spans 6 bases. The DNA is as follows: TGTGCCAGCAGTTGGGACTTCACAGATACGCAGTATTTT. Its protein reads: CASSWDFTDTQYF.